This T cell receptor (beta chain) was identified in a study of blood T cell repertoires in COVID-19. Looking at the study overall: Some COVID-19 samples were acute and others convalescent; all came from the United States, Italy and Spain. T cells, B-cell-depleted T cells, or PBMCs supplied cDNA or gDNA.

V was cut by 6 bases and J by 4 bases, with 18 bases left in between. Germline CDR1 and CDR2: MNHEY and SVGEGT. CDR3 length: 15 residues. Study processing details: Amplification of reference gene primers provided the estimated nucleated cell counts. Profiled with immunoSEQ multiplex PCR; TCRdb holds only in-frame clones, not every one. Clone size and V and J calls were adopted from that table, with D and trimming inferred from the DNA. The profile shows about 300,000 clones, 88% of them singletons. The chain couples TRBV6-2 or TRBV6-3 to TRBJ1-1; D is perhaps TRBD1 (5 bases). The source is a young woman who had recovered from COVID-19. Sequencing was carried out using peripheral blood. CDR3 residues: CASSRDRAFSTEAFF. The CDR3 DNA sequence: TGTGCCAGCAGCCGCGACAGAGCCTTTTCCACTGAAGCTTTCTTT.